One T cell receptor (beta chain) is described in this entry. The target antigen is unknown. This specimen belongs to a study of cytomegalovirus exposure and HLA in healthy donors. Study-level results: Subsequent analysis revealed that first-cohort TCR clusters tended to co-occur in the 120 validation repertoires. In vitro confirmation showed three CMV-associated chains to be CMV antigen specific.

Only in-frame clones appear in the TCRdb table, and some are missing; sequencing was by immunoSEQ multiplex PCR. The sample consists of 150,000 to 200,000 clones, just under 90% of them appearing once. The CDR3 sequence is 15 residues long. Trimming at V came to 0 bases and at J to 0 bases, leaving 2 bases not matched to a gene. From germline, CDR1 is MGHRA and CDR2 YSYEKL. The source is a woman under 30 in good health and CMV-seropositive. The source material was PBMCs. The V gene is TRBV4-1, the J gene TRBJ2-7, with TRBD2 matching over 7 bases. The CDR3 loop reads CASSQDRTSSYEQYF. The CDR3 bases are TGCGCCAGCAGCCAAGACCGGACTAGCTCCTACGAGCAGTACTTC.